Each of the 5 T cell receptor beta chains below was sequenced from the same sample in a study of shared T cell receptors in the human thymus. Clones were sequenced by immunoSEQ multiplex PCR, and TCRdb holds only the in-frame ones, with some missing. The data show 500,000 to 850,000 clones, 87% seen once. These data were also reused for a study on human thymus T cells.

Sequencing used thymocytes. The receptors shown here come from a boy under two years old with a congenital heart defect.

CDR3 sequence: CASSPYSEGTRLYNEQFF. The DNA of the CDR3 is TGCGCCAGCAGCCCTTACTCGGAGGGAACCCGACTTTACAATGAGCAGTTCTTC. The chain links TRBV4-3 to TRBJ2-1; TRBD2 is a possible D gene (6 bases). The V end was cut by 4 bases, the J end by 4 bases, with 23 bases between. The CDR3 is 18 amino acids. Germline CDR1 is LGHNA and CDR2 is YSLEER.

V gene TRBV7-2 combines with J gene TRBJ2-7; D is possibly TRBD1 (6 bases). The CDR3 totals 17 residues. Germline assignment: CDR1 SGHTA and CDR2 FQGNSA. Trimming stripped 1 base from V and 2 bases from J, with 18 bases between. CDR3 DNA sequence: TGTGCCAGCAGCTTAGGGGTTGGACAGAACCGACCCTACGAGCAGTACTTC. This translates into CASSLGVGQNRPYEQYF. Based on the CDR3 plus reference TRBV7-2 and TRBJ2-7, the full variable domain is GAGVSQSPSNKVTEKGKDVELRCDPISGHTALYWYRQSLGQGLEFLIYFQGNSAPDKSGLPSDRFSAERTGGSVSTLTIQRTQQEDSAVYLCASSLGVGQNRPYEQYFGPGTRLTVT.

The V gene is TRBV5-8, the J gene TRBJ1-2; TRBD1 might be the D (6 bases). There are 15 residues in the CDR3. From germline, CDR1 is SGHTS and CDR2 YDEGEE. With 1 base removed from V and 4 bases from J, the gap between germline ends came to 14 bases. The CDR3 protein is CASSLKQGPPYGYTF. The CDR3, as DNA: TGTGCCAGCAGCTTGAAACAGGGCCCGCCCTATGGCTACACCTTC.

This rearrangement joins TRBV4-3 to TRBJ2-5; 9 bases are shared with TRBD2. With 4 bases clipped from V and 2 bases from J, the junction kept 11 bases outside the gene matches. Germline values: CDR1 LGHNA, CDR2 YSLEER. The CDR3 runs to 17 residues. CDR3 DNA: TGCGCCAGCAGCCTAAAGCGAAAGCGGGGGGAACAAGAGACCCAGTACTTC. Amino acids: CASSLKRKRGEQETQYF.

This chain links TRBV7-2 with TRBJ1-1; weak D call: TRBD1 (5 bases). This CDR3 has 15 amino acids. In germline, CDR1 is SGHTA, CDR2 FQGNSA. Trimming left V 4 bases short and J 4 bases short, with 16 bases between. Here the CDR3 reads CASSSPGPGGTEAFF. The CDR3 bases are TGTGCCAGCAGCTCCCCGGGACCCGGGGGCACTGAAGCTTTCTTT.